The 4 T cell receptor beta chains in this list originate from one sample, sequenced in a study of metastatic and nonmetastatic thyroid tumors (dated by TCRdb to between 2020 and 2021). No patient had received any treatment before thyroid surgery. Libraries were prepared through PCR. Instrument on record: Illumina HiSeq 4000. TCRdb handled the public reads itself, with Q25 trimming in fastp and clone calling in MiXCR, and kept productive beta chains. Across this sample there are about 12,000 clones, with 31% seen only once. Of the sample, 15% to 17% falls within the top ten clones. Sequenced input: tumor tissue. Receptors originate from a male donor with papillary thyroid cancer or a benign thyroid nodule (not recorded which). Some clones in this sample may be carry-over from other donors' samples.

The rearrangement joins TRBV20-1 to TRBJ2-1, with 11 nucleotides matching TRBD2. CDR3 size: 16 residues. J lost 4 bases, V lost 3 bases, and 8 bases had no gene match. Germline V gene sequence: CDR1 DFQATT, CDR2 SNEGSKA (reference sequence). CDR3 nucleotides: TGCAGTGCTAGGAATCTACTAGCGGGAGAATACAATGAGCAGTTCTTC. It is translated as CSARNLLAGEYNEQFF.

This clone has just a few counts. The V gene is TRBV6-1, the J gene TRBJ1-1; 7 positions agree with TRBD1. Germline V gene sequence: CDR1 MNHNS, CDR2 SASEGT. The CDR3 runs 16 residues. Losses at the gene ends were 6 bases for V and 0 bases for J; bases not matched to a gene: 10. The CDR3 nucleotides are TGTGCCAGCAGGCCCCGGGGGGACAGAGTGAACACTGAAGCTTTCTTT. The encoded protein is CASRPRGDRVNTEAFF.

For the CDR3, the DNA is TGCGCCAGCACCTCGACAGGGGCCAACCACAATGAGCAGTTCTTC. It encodes CASTSTGANHNEQFF. The chain carries TRBV5-1 and TRBJ2-1; 8 nucleotides agree with TRBD1. V shed 6 bases and J 5 bases; nucleotides not matched to a gene: 10. CDR1 is SGHRS, CDR2 YFSETQ, per germline. The CDR3 is made up of 15 amino acids.

This clone is labeled as medium-sized. The chain is built from TRBV18 and TRBJ1-3; no clear D. The V gene lost 3 bases and the J gene lost 3 bases, with 3 bases spanning the gap. The CDR3 runs to 12 residues. Germline CDR1 is KGHSH and CDR2 is LQKENI. CDR3 DNA sequence: TGTGCCAGCTCACCGGATGGAAACACCATATATTTT. Translating gives CASSPDGNTIYF.